The rows below give T cell receptor beta chains drawn from one sample of a study of Ad26.COV2.S vaccination and SARS-CoV-2 variants. Sequencing used immunoSEQ multiplex PCR; TCRdb keeps in-frame clones, though not all of them. Among about 260,000 clones listed, around 88% were seen once. Here the sequenced sample was peripheral blood, taken in a trial of Ad26.COV2.S vaccine versus placebo. These receptors were collected from a person between 18 and 65 years old who received the Ad26.COV2.S COVID-19 vaccine or a placebo. The CDR3 runs from the conserved cysteine through the conserved F or W.

j_gene,v_gene,CDR3aa
TRBJ2-2,TRBV11-3,CASSPGRVNTGELFF
TRBJ2-7,TRBV7-2,CASRIAGAHEQYF
TRBJ1-1,TRBV18,CASSPTVLRGDRAFF
TRBJ1-2,TRBV6-1,CASSEVSGLNPYGYTF
TRBJ2-2,TRBV5-4,CASSLGFRTGNTGELFF
TRBJ1-6,TRBV19,CASSPRTGSSYNSPLHF
TRBJ1-6,TRBV19,CASRNGGVYNSPLHF
TRBJ2-5,TRBV15,CATSRDGLAGGETQYF
TRBJ2-3,TRBV19,CASRARGIFSGGADTQYF
TRBJ2-7,TRBV7-6,CASSLWYEQYF
TRBJ1-4,TRBV7-9,CASSSSRATNEKLFF
TRBJ2-1,TRBV5-1,CASSFSGQTNEQFF
TRBJ2-7,TRBV29-1,CSVVEGGEQYF
TRBJ1-3,TRBV7-9,CASSLPGTGFSGNTIYF
TRBJ1-2,TRBV3-1/TRBV3-2,CASSQLQNYGYTF
TRBJ1-3,TRBV19,CASSRDRGLGNTIYF
TRBJ2-5,TRBV5-1,CASSLDGSGIETQYF
TRBJ2-7,TRBV5-6,CASSWTGAYYEQYF
TRBJ2-3,TRBV15,CATSEGANTDTQYF
TRBJ2-1,TRBV24-1,CATSDFPRGGGSNEQFF
TRBJ1-6,TRBV7-2,CASSSNSPLHF
TRBJ1-4,TRBV18,CASSPQQGAPTTEKLFF
TRBJ1-1,TRBV6-5,CAGIVGTEAFF
TRBJ1-1,TRBV12-3/TRBV12-4,CASSLLAITQAFF
TRBJ2-3,TRBV4-3,CASSQRGLAEGDTQYF
TRBJ2-4,TRBV27,CASSLGTGVGIQYF
TRBJ1-2,TRBV7-9,CASSLGTGSYGYTF
TRBJ2-1,TRBV19,CASSIELQVFSYNEQFF
TRBJ2-5,TRBV24-1,CATSDSGDLRQETQYF
TRBJ2-1,TRBV9,CASSVAVGARLAGVRSVNEQFF
TRBJ2-2,TRBV5-8,CASSLEPQKTNTGELFF
TRBJ2-5,TRBV4-1,CASSQLQYETQYF
TRBJ2-5,TRBV5-1,CASSLFSGTGIETQYF
TRBJ1-5,TRBV9,CASSRSSGNNQPQHF
TRBJ2-1,TRBV6-5,CASSRGSGSHNEQFF
TRBJ2-7,TRBV7-9,CASSLGQGRRDEQYF
TRBJ1-5,TRBV5-5,CASSRHRGDNQPQHF
TRBJ1-1,TRBV2,CASSWDRENTEAFF
TRBJ2-1,TRBV9,CASGADSSYNEQFF
TRBJ2-1,TRBV5-6,CASSSVFNDEQFF
TRBJ2-1,TRBV29-1,CSVAPGLAGVPPPRSSYNEQFF
TRBJ1-5,TRBV19,CASSIAGQNRQPQHF
TRBJ2-1,TRBV3-1/TRBV3-2,CASSRVQGSYNEQFF
TRBJ2-3,TRBV6-5,CASTRDPTDTQYF